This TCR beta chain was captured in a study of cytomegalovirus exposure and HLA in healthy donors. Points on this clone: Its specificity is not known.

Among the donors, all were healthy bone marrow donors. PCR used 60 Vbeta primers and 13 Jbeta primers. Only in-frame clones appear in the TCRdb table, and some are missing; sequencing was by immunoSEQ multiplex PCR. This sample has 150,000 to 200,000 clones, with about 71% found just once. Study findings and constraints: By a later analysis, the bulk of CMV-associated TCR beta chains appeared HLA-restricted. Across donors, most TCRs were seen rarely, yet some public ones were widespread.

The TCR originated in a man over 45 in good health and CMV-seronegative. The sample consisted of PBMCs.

Here the CDR3 DNA reads TGTGCCAGCAGCTTGGTGGGCACGATACACATTCAGTACTTC. Translating it yields CASSLVGTIHIQYF. The chain joins TRBV5-6 to TRBJ2-4; D is ambiguous. Germline values: CDR1 SGHDT, CDR2 YYEEEE. Trimming cost V 0 bases and J 8 bases, with 12 bases left between them. The CDR3 covers 14 residues.